This T cell receptor (beta chain) was retrieved from a study of blood T cell repertoires in COVID-19. Study-wide context: Samples taken during acute and convalescent COVID-19 were collected in the United States, Italy and Spain. PBMCs, B-cell-depleted T cells, or T cells were the source of the cDNA or gDNA that made up the material.

The authors' processing: It was from reference gene primer amplification that nucleated cell counts were estimated. Clones were sequenced by immunoSEQ multiplex PCR, and TCRdb holds only the in-frame ones, with some missing. That table furnishes V, J and clone size, whereas the DNA furnished D and trimming. This sample has 95,000 to 120,000 clones, with 85% found just once. A Seattle source enrolled patients during active infection and followed them longitudinally. The germline CDR1 and CDR2 sequences are SNHLY and FYNNEI. J gave up 4 bases and V 5 bases, and 4 bases lay outside the gene matches. The CDR3 sequence is 13 residues long.

The chain recombines TRBV2 with TRBJ2-5; 7 nucleotides match TRBD2. The TCR was taken from a woman aged 60-75 years with COVID-19, enrolled during active disease. The sequenced sample consisted of peripheral blood. The CDR3 protein is CASSPSGVETQYF. In DNA, the CDR3 is TGTGCCAGCAGTCCGAGCGGGGTAGAGACCCAGTACTTC.